The 15 T cell receptor beta chains listed next were all sequenced from one sample in a study of shared clonotypes between healthy human individuals. The protocol was immunoSEQ multiplex PCR, while the TCRdb copy is restricted to in-frame clones and leaves out a portion. The sample lists about 680,000 clones, 90% to 95% occurring once. CD45RO-negative, CCR7-selected cells formed the naive CD8 fraction, which excluded terminally differentiated effector memory CD45RA+ cells. The sample taken for sequencing was naive CD8+ T cells sorted from blood. All receptors come from a man aged 25-40 years in good health.

This clone was picked up one time. The rearrangement joins TRBV21-1 to TRBJ1-5; TRBD1 is the table's D call, not checked against the DNA. TRBV21-1 is termed a pseudogene. There are 15 residues in the CDR3. The CDR3 DNA sequence: TGTGCCAAGACAGGGATCGCCTGTAGCAATCAGCCCCAGCATTTT. It codes for CAKTGIACSNQPQHF.

This clone was recorded a few times. The CDR3 is CASSGQGYEQYF. The CDR3 coding sequence is TGTGCCAGCAGCGGACAGGGCTACGAGCAGTACTTC. The J gene is TRBJ2-7, the V gene TRBV9; the match to TRBD1 covers 7 bases. The CDR3 runs to 12 residues. Germline assignment: CDR1 SGDLS and CDR2 YYNGEE. The V gene end was trimmed by 3 bases and the J gene end by 3 bases; junction bases not matched to a gene: 0.

V is TRBV4-1 and J is TRBJ2-7; 10 nucleotides align to TRBD2. The germline V gene encodes CDR1 MGHRA and CDR2 YSYEKL. V trimming: 4 bases; J trimming: 0 bases; junction bases outside the gene matches: 12. The CDR3 sequence is 18 residues long. Here the CDR3 reads CASSPQASGSLGSYEQYF. CDR3 bases: TGCGCCAGCAGCCCCCAAGCTAGCGGGAGTTTGGGCTCCTACGAGCAGTACTTC.

This clone was observed a single time. Other DNA variants within this sample encode the same CDR3. This chain joins TRBV27 and TRBJ1-1; no clear D gene. The CDR3 covers 13 residues. Germline V lookup: CDR1 MNHEY, CDR2 SMNVEV (reference sequence). Trimming stripped 1 base from V and 2 bases from J, with 5 bases between. This CDR3 is CASSLWRNTEAFF. CDR3 nucleotides: TGTGCCAGCAGTTTATGGCGCAACACTGAAGCTTTCTTT.

The rearrangement uses TRBV6-5 and TRBJ2-7; D remains ambiguous. The CDR3 covers 14 residues. Trimming removed 4 bases at V and 2 bases at J, with 12 bases between. Germline lookup yields CDR1 MNHEY and CDR2 SVGAGI. In DNA, the CDR3 is TGTGCCAGCAGTTTAGCCGGGCTGACCTACGAGCAGTACTTC. Protein: CASSLAGLTYEQYF.

The genes are TRBV5-1 and TRBJ1-5; D is possibly TRBD1 (6 bases). The germline V gene encodes CDR1 SGHRS and CDR2 YFSETQ. V shed 4 bases and J shed 6 bases, with 14 bases lying between them. CDR3 length: 14 amino acids. CDR3 coding DNA: TGCGCCAGCAGCCCCGGCGGGGGCGGTCAGCCCCAGCATTTT. Translating it yields CASSPGGGGQPQHF.

This clone was seen just once. The V call is TRBV15, the J call TRBJ2-5, with D perhaps given as TRBD1 or TRBD2 (5 bases each). The CDR3 is 14 residues long. V lost 0 bases and J 5 bases, leaving 10 bases between the germline ends. Germline CDR1 and CDR2: LNHNV and YYDKDF (reference sequence). The CDR3 here is CATSREGDWETQYF. For the CDR3, the DNA is TGTGCCACCAGCAGAGAGGGGGATTGGGAGACCCAGTACTTC.

The genes are TRBV27 and TRBJ2-1; 10 nucleotides match TRBD1. Germline assignment: CDR1 MNHEY and CDR2 SMNVEV (reference sequence). The CDR3 has 15 residues. Trimming removed 5 bases from V and 2 bases from J; junction bases left unmatched: 3. The CDR3 DNA is TGTGCCAGCAGTCACGGACAGGGGGCCTACAATGAGCAGTTCTTC. Its translation: CASSHGQGAYNEQFF.

The V and J genes are TRBV9 and TRBJ2-7; 10 nucleotides align to TRBD1. The CDR3 consists of 14 residues. Germline loops: CDR1 SGDLS, CDR2 YYNGEE. Germline trimming cut 4 bases from V and 3 bases from J; bases unmatched to any gene: 4. CDR3 protein: CASSLGQGDYEQYF. As DNA, the CDR3 is TGTGCCAGCAGCCTCGGACAGGGGGACTACGAGCAGTACTTC. The full variable domain, with the rest looked up from reference TRBV9 and TRBJ2-7, is DSGVTQTPKHLITATGQRVTLRCSPRSGDLSVYWYQQSLDQGLQFLIQYYNGEERAKGNILERFSAQQFPDLHSELNLSSLELGDSALYFCASSLGQGDYEQYFGPGTRLTVT.

This rearrangement joins TRBV15 to TRBJ2-1, with 12 bases identical to TRBD1. This CDR3 has 17 residues. V lost 3 bases, J lost 8 bases, and 11 bases stayed unmatched. Germline-derived CDR1 and CDR2 are LNHNV and YYDKDF (reference sequence). Here the CDR3 DNA reads TGTGCCACCAGCAGCCCATCCGGGACAGGGGGCTTTTATGAGCAGTTCTTC. Translation: CATSSPSGTGGFYEQFF. Looking up the rest from reference TRBV15 and TRBJ2-1 gives the full variable domain: DAMVIQNPRYQVTQFGKPVTLSCSQTLNHNVMYWYQQKSSQAPKLLFHYYDKDFNNEADTPDNFQSRRPNTSFCFLDIRSPGLGDTAMYLCATSSPSGTGGFYEQFFGPGTRLTVL.

This clone was detected only once. This sequence joins TRBV29-1 and TRBJ2-1, with D perhaps TRBD2 (6 bases). Between the trimmed V and J ends, which lost 7 bases and 6 bases, there was a span of 13 bases. This CDR3 spans 12 amino acids. Looked up from germline, CDR1 is SQVTM and CDR2 is ANQGSEA. CDR3 sequence: CSGTVSGNEQFF. In nucleotides, the CDR3 is TGCAGCGGGACGGTTAGCGGCAATGAGCAGTTCTTC.

Worth noting for this clone: At the DNA level, this CDR3 is encoded by other sequences in the same sample as well. The rearrangement uses TRBV6-1 and TRBJ2-1; D is unresolved. Deletions cut 2 bases from V and 1 base from J, with 9 bases between. Germline V lookup: CDR1 MNHNS, CDR2 SASEGT. CDR3 length: 15 amino acids. The CDR3 DNA sequence: TGTGCCAGCAGTGAATTGGCAGGATCCTACAATGAGCAGTTCTTC. This gives the protein CASSELAGSYNEQFF.

The J gene is TRBJ2-2, the V gene TRBV29-1; D perhaps matches TRBD2 (5 bases). Trimming removed 0 bases at V and 8 bases at J, with 19 bases between. The germline V gene encodes CDR1 SQVTM and CDR2 ANQGSEA. The CDR3 runs 16 residues. This CDR3 reads CSVEDPWAGGTGELFF. The DNA for the CDR3 is TGCAGCGTTGAAGATCCTTGGGCAGGAGGTACTGGGGAGCTGTTTTTT.

V gene TRBV9 combines with J gene TRBJ2-1; 8 bases are shared with TRBD2. V dropped 3 bases and J dropped 4; count of bases not matched to a gene: 9. Germline CDR1 reads SGDLS; CDR2 reads YYNGEE. The CDR3 sequence is 16 residues long. CDR3: CASSEWDSGEYNEQFF. In DNA, the CDR3 is TGTGCCAGCAGCGAGTGGGATAGCGGGGAATACAATGAGCAGTTCTTC.

The rearrangement links TRBV7-9 to TRBJ1-1; a weak D match, TRBD1 (6 bases). V lost 5 bases to trimming and J lost 4 bases, with 17 bases between them. Germline V gene data show CDR1 as SEHNR and CDR2 as FQNEAQ (reference sequence). This CDR3 spans 15 amino acids. The CDR3 coding sequence is TGTGCCAGCAGCGATAAGGGGCAGGGGATCACTGAAGCTTTCTTT. This translates into CASSDKGQGITEAFF.